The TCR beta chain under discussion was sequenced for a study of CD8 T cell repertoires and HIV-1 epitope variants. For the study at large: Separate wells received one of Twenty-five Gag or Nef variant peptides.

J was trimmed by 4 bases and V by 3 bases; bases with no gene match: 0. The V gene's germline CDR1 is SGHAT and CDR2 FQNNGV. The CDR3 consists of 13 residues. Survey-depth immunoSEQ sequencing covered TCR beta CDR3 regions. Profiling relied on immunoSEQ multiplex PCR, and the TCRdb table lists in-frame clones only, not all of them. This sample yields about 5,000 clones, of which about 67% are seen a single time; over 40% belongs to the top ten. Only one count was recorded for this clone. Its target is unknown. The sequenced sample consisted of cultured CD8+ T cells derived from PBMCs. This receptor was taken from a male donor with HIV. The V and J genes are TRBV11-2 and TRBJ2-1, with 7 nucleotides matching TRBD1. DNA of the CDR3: TGTGCCAGCAGCTTGGGACAGTACAATGAGCAGTTCTTC. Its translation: CASSLGQYNEQFF.